This T cell receptor beta chain comes out of a study of long-term antiretroviral therapy in people with HIV. Points from the study as a whole: Repertoires from HIV showed CDR3 length ranges narrower than those of controls. Transplant-donor-level diversity was not reached after ART, though diversity increased.

Concerning this clone itself: Its antigen is currently unknown.

The V and J ends lost 3 bases and 8 bases respectively, with 16 bases between them. Germline CDR1 and CDR2: SEHNR and FQNEAQ (reference sequence). The CDR3 runs 14 residues. Sequencing used immunoSEQ v3.0 at survey level. The study targeted roughly 35,000-50,000 T-cell genomes per sample in sequencing. TCRdb's table, derived via immunoSEQ multiplex PCR, lists solely in-frame clones and lacks some. Among about 21,000 clones, more than 70% were seen once, and the ten largest hold about 3.5%. The chain couples TRBV7-9 to TRBJ1-2; no clear D gene. The specimen comprised unsorted PBMCs, sampled 2.3 years after starting antiretroviral therapy. The sequence was obtained from a man aged 55 to 70 with HIV. In DNA form, the CDR3 reads TGTGCCAGCAGCTTGGAGGGTTCAATGGTCGGCTACACCTTC. Residues: CASSLEGSMVGYTF.